This entry lists 25 T cell receptor beta chains sequenced from one sample in a study of CD8+CD57+ T cells in acquired aplastic anemia. The study profiled TCR beta VDJ and CDR3 using genomic DNA as template. One entry per CDR3 protein, called by TCRdb with MiXCR from the reads. The table shows some 190,000 distinct CDR3 sequences, with approximately 45% occurring only once. Sequenced sample: sorted CD4+, CD8+, or CD8+CD57+ T cells (not recorded which) from PBMCs. The receptors here all came from a human donor in good health.

There are a few counts of this clonotype. The J gene is TRBJ2-1, the V gene TRBV25-1; D perhaps matches TRBD2 (5 bases). The V gene's germline CDR1 is MGHDK and CDR2 SYGVNS. Trimming shortened V by 4 bases and J by 2 bases, and 12 bases separated the two germline ends. This CDR3 has 15 residues. This chain's CDR3 is CASSVVDSAYNEQFF. CDR3 bases: TGTGCCAGCAGTGTTGTGGACTCGGCCTACAATGAGCAGTTCTTC.

This sequence joins TRBV7-2 and TRBJ1-5; no reliable D call. This CDR3 region has 15 residues. Germline loops: CDR1 SGHTA, CDR2 FQGNSA. Trimming stripped 1 base from V and 5 bases from J, with 12 bases between. CDR3 in amino acids: CASSLVHGTDQPQHF. In DNA form, the CDR3 reads TGTGCCAGCAGCTTAGTTCACGGAACCGATCAGCCCCAGCATTTT.

CDR3 coding DNA: TGTGCCAGTAGTGGGGCAGGCACAGATACGCAGTATTTT. This sequence encodes CASSGAGTDTQYF. The genes are TRBV19 and TRBJ2-3; tentative D call: TRBD1 (5 bases). Deletions cut 5 bases from V and 1 base from J, with 7 bases between. This CDR3 is built from 13 residues. Germline values: CDR1 LNHDA, CDR2 SQIVND (reference sequence).

The chain recombines TRBV6-1 with TRBJ2-2, with D perhaps TRBD1 or TRBD2 (5 bases each). Trimming shortened V by 4 bases and J by 6 bases, and 12 bases separated the two germline ends. This CDR3 has 14 amino acids. Looked up from germline, CDR1 is MNHNS and CDR2 is SASEGT. CDR3 region: CASSGGLYAGELFF. Here the CDR3 DNA reads TGTGCCAGCAGTGGGGGGTTATATGCCGGGGAGCTGTTTTTT.

This clonotype was seen repeatedly, ten times or more. This chain connects TRBV12-3 or TRBV12-4 to TRBJ2-1; 7 bases match TRBD2. This CDR3 region has 18 residues. The J segment lost 5 bases and the V segment lost 4 bases, leaving 17 bases of the junction unmatched. CDR3 sequence (DNA): TGTGCCAGCAGTTCGGAACGTGGCGGGAGAGTGAGGGACAATGAGCAGTTCTTC. This sequence encodes CASSSERGGRVRDNEQFF.

As regards this clonotype: This likely comes from a read error, as the CDR3 has no conserved phenylalanine or tryptophan at its end. The genes are TRBV19 and TRBJ2-2, with TRBD1 identical over 9 bases. CDR1 and CDR2 (germline): LNHDA, SQIVND (reference sequence). This CDR3 has 15 residues. V was pared by 8 bases and J by 6 bases, with 10 bases of the junction left unmatched. The CDR3 is CASAERTGDPGELFS. DNA for the CDR3: TGTGCCAGTGCCGAGAGGACAGGGGATCCCGGGGAGCTGTTTTCT.

The rearrangement uses TRBV2 and TRBJ2-2, with a weak D call TRBD2 (5 bases). The CDR3 loop spans 15 amino acids. V lost 3 bases and J lost 5, with 13 bases in between. Germline V gene data show CDR1 as SNHLY and CDR2 as FYNNEI. Here the CDR3 DNA reads TGTGCCAGCAGTGAGGCCAGCGGTGGGACCGGGGAGCTGTTTTTT. Amino acids: CASSEASGGTGELFF.

This clonotype was recorded many times. The chain uses TRBV29-1 and TRBJ2-3; D ambiguous. Germline values: CDR1 SQVTM, CDR2 ANQGSEA. CDR3 length: 14 residues. V was pared by 7 bases and J by 0 bases, with 14 bases between. The CDR3: CSAPDGLSTDTQYF. CDR3 nucleotide sequence: TGCAGCGCTCCGGACGGTTTAAGCACAGATACGCAGTATTTT.

This clonotype was detected ten times or more. The rearrangement joins TRBV4-1 to TRBJ2-5, with D tentatively TRBD2 (7 bases). V lost 4 bases to trimming and J lost 9 bases, with 18 bases between them. The CDR3 covers 14 residues. Germline V gene data show CDR1 as MGHRA and CDR2 as YSYEKL. CDR3 protein: CASSRGGLRWAQYF. Written as DNA, the CDR3 is TGCGCCAGCAGCCGGGGGGGGCTAAGATGGGCCCAGTACTTC.

This clonotype was recorded only once. This sequence joins TRBV7-9 and TRBJ2-3, with D unclear. Germline V CDR1 and CDR2: SEHNR, FQNEAQ (reference sequence). This CDR3 spans 14 amino acids. V was pared by 4 bases and J by 1 base, with 9 bases between. In DNA, the CDR3 is TGTGCCAGCAGCTCCCAGGCGGGCACAGATACGCAGTATTTT. It yields the protein CASSSQAGTDTQYF. Filled out from reference TRBV7-9 and TRBJ2-3, the complete variable domain reads DTGVSQNPRHKITKRGQNVTFRCDPISEHNRLYWYRQTLGQGPEFLTYFQNEAQLEKSRLLSDRFSAERPKGSFSTLEIQRTEQGDSAMYLCASSSQAGTDTQYFGPGTRLTVL.

V gene TRBV5-8 combines with J gene TRBJ1-4, with unresolved D. V was shortened by 2 bases and J by 4 bases, with 12 bases between the two germline ends. This CDR3 comprises 15 residues. Germline CDR1 and CDR2: SGHTS and YDEGEE. The chain's CDR3 is CASSLGSSFNEKLFF. In nucleotides, the CDR3 is TGTGCCAGCAGCTTAGGCAGCTCATTTAATGAAAAACTGTTTTTT.

There are many counts of this clonotype. The V call is TRBV6-1, the J call TRBJ2-3, with D unclear. This CDR3 contains 15 residues. V gave up 5 bases and J gave up 0 bases, with 12 bases separating them. The germline V gene encodes CDR1 MNHNS and CDR2 SASEGT. Here the CDR3 reads CASSPHTGSTDTQYF. CDR3 nucleotide sequence: TGTGCCAGCAGTCCTCACACCGGGAGCACAGATACGCAGTATTTT.

This clonotype was seen ten or more times. The CDR3 here is CASSIDGRTEAFF. The CDR3 nucleotides read TGTGCCAGTAGTATCGATGGTCGGACTGAAGCTTTCTTT. This sequence joins TRBV19 and TRBJ1-1; D is unclear. With 3 bases removed from V and 5 bases from J, the gap between germline ends came to 10 bases. The germline V gene encodes CDR1 LNHDA and CDR2 SQIVND (reference sequence). The CDR3 runs 13 residues.

Of note for this clonotype: The junction departs from the called germline gene at one end, perhaps through a read error. V is TRBV5-1 and J is TRBJ2-5; tentatively, D is TRBD1 (6 bases). The CDR3 consists of 14 residues. Germline lookup yields CDR1 SGHRS and CDR2 YFSETQ. The DNA of the CDR3 is TGCGCCAGCAGCATAGGACAGAGTCAAGAGGCCCAGTACTTC. This gives the protein CASSIGQSQEAQYF.

This clonotype has ten or more counts. The V and J genes are TRBV19 and TRBJ1-2; 7 nucleotides agree with TRBD1. The CDR3 extends over 16 amino acids. CDR1 and CDR2 (germline): LNHDA, SQIVND (reference sequence). Losses at the gene ends were 10 bases for V and 0 bases for J; bases not matched to a gene: 14. The CDR3 protein is CATTTAGTATNYGYTF. The DNA of the CDR3 is TGTGCCACCACCACAGCCGGGACAGCGACTAACTATGGCTACACCTTC.

This clonotype was counted ten times or more. This rearrangement joins TRBV9 to TRBJ2-5, with D maybe TRBD2 (6 bases). Germline loops: CDR1 SGDLS, CDR2 YYNGEE. Deletions cut 0 bases from V and 9 bases from J, with 21 bases between. The CDR3 length is 16 residues. The CDR3 here is CASSVEGYRDGGAQYF. The CDR3 nucleotides read TGTGCCAGCAGCGTAGAAGGTTATCGGGATGGCGGGGCCCAGTACTTC.

This chain joins TRBV29-1 and TRBJ1-2, with TRBD1 identical over 9 bases. CDR1 SQVTM and CDR2 ANQGSEA come from the germline V gene. The trim removed 4 bases at V and 0 bases at J, leaving 0 bases unmatched. This CDR3 is built from 13 residues. CDR3 coding DNA: TGCAGCGTTGGACAGGGGGCTAACTATGGCTACACCTTC. Protein: CSVGQGANYGYTF.

This clonotype was found many times. A read error may account for a junction end that differs from germline. The rearrangement joins TRBV19 to TRBJ1-5; 7 nucleotides match TRBD1. The CDR3 loop spans 17 amino acids. CDR1 and CDR2 from the germline V gene are LNHDA and SQIVND (reference sequence). CDR3 sequence reads: CASTIRQGGFSNQPQHF. The CDR3 coding sequence is TGTGCCAGTACTATACGACAGGGTGGTTTCAGCAATCAGCCCCAGCATTTT. The full variable domain, rest sourced from reference TRBV19 and TRBJ1-5, is DGGITQSPKYLFRKEGQNVTLSCEQNLNHDAMYWYRQDPGQGLRLIYYSQIVNDFQKGDIAEGYSVSREKKESFPLTVTSAQKNPTAFYLCASTIRQGGFSNQPQHFGDGTRLSIL.

This clonotype has a handful of counts. This rearrangement joins TRBV7-9 to TRBJ1-2; D possibly corresponds to TRBD1 (6 bases). The CDR3 loop spans 13 amino acids. Trimming removed 6 bases at V and 9 bases at J, with 17 bases between. The V gene's germline CDR1 is SEHNR and CDR2 FQNEAQ (reference sequence). CDR3 sequence (DNA): TGTGCCAGCAGTTGGGCAACAGGGCTGAGCTACACCTTC. Translation: CASSWATGLSYTF. The full variable domain, with the rest looked up from reference TRBV7-9 and TRBJ1-2, is DTGVSQNPRHKITKRGQNVTFRCDPISEHNRLYWYRQTLGQGPEFLTYFQNEAQLEKSRLLSDRFSAERPKGSFSTLEIQRTEQGDSAMYLCASSWATGLSYTFGSGTRLTVV.

V gene TRBV20-1 combines with J gene TRBJ1-6, with D perhaps matching TRBD1 (5 bases). This CDR3 comprises 17 residues. Trimming cost V 3 bases and J 7 bases, with 22 bases left between them. Per germline, CDR1 DFQATT and CDR2 SNEGSKA (reference sequence). This CDR3 is CSASLPGRRVGNSPLHF. The CDR3 nucleotides read TGCAGTGCTAGTTTACCGGGACGCCGGGTGGGGAATTCACCCCTCCACTTT.

At least ten counts were recorded for this clonotype. This chain connects TRBV4-2 to TRBJ1-2; D not resolved. This CDR3 contains 15 residues. Between the trimmed V and J ends, which lost 0 bases and 2 bases, there was a span of 10 bases. Germline V gene sequence: CDR1 LGHNA, CDR2 YNFKEQ. The CDR3 here is CASSQDTAVNYGYTF. Here the CDR3 DNA reads TGTGCCAGCAGCCAAGATACAGCCGTAAACTATGGCTACACCTTC.

About this clonotype: A much larger clone is a single base away; this may be a read error. The rearrangement joins TRBV20-1 to TRBJ2-7; 7 bases are a match to TRBD2. Germline lookup yields CDR1 DFQATT and CDR2 SNEGSKA (reference sequence). This CDR3 is 14 amino acids long. Germline trimming cut 4 bases from V and 5 bases from J; bases unmatched to any gene: 11. CDR3 sequence reads: CSAKGAGAPNEQYF. CDR3 bases: TGCAGTGCTAAAGGGGCGGGAGCTCCCAACGAGCAGTACTTC.

The rearrangement uses TRBV4-1 and TRBJ2-7; 10 bases line up with TRBD1. V trimming: 4 bases; J trimming: 0 bases; junction bases outside the gene matches: 3. The CDR3 spans 15 residues. Germline CDR1 and CDR2: MGHRA and YSYEKL. CDR3 DNA sequence: TGCGCCAGCAGCCGAGACAGGGGGCCCTCCTACGAGCAGTACTTC. It specifies CASSRDRGPSYEQYF.

The rearrangement joins TRBV19 to TRBJ2-7; 14 bases are shared with TRBD2. CDR1 and CDR2 from the germline V gene are LNHDA and SQIVND (reference sequence). V trimming: 5 bases; J trimming: 3 bases; junction bases outside the gene matches: 9. CDR3 size: 17 residues. The CDR3 region has the DNA TGTGCCAGTAGTTCCGGGACTAGCGGGAGAGGGGGCTACGAGCAGTACTTC. Translating gives CASSSGTSGRGGYEQYF.

The V gene is TRBV7-9, the J gene TRBJ2-1; D gene uncertain. Germline V CDR1 and CDR2: SEHNR, FQNEAQ (reference sequence). Trimming left V 4 bases short and J 5 bases short, with 6 bases between. The CDR3 is 12 amino acids. For the CDR3, the DNA is TGTGCCAGCAGCTCGGCCAACAATGAGCAGTTCTTC. Translation: CASSSANNEQFF.